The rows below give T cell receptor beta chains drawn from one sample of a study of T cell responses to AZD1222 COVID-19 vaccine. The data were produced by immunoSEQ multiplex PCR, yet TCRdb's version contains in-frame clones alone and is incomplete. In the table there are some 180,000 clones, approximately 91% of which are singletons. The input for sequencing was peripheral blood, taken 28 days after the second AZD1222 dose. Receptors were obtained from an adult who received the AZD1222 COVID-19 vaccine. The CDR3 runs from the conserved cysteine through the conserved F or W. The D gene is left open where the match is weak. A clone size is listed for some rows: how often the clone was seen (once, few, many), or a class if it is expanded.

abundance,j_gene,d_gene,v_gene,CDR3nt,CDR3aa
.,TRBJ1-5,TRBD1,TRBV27,TGTGCCAGCAGTTTATCACAGGGGGCAGGGAATCAGCCCCAGCATTTT,CASSLSQGAGNQPQHF
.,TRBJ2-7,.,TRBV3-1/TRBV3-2,TGTGCCAGCACAGAGACCGGGGCCTACGAGCAGTACTTC,CASTETGAYEQYF
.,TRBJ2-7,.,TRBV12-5,TGTGCTAGTGGTTTGGGCGGCTCCGAGCAGTACTTC,CASGLGGSEQYF
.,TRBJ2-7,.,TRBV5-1,TGCGCCAGCAGCTTTTTCGGGGACTCCTACGAGCAGTACTTC,CASSFFGDSYEQYF
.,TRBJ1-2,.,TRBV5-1,TGCGCCAGCAGCTTGGTGGGATCCGGCTACACCTTC,CASSLVGSGYTF
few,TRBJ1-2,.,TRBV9,TGTGCCAGCAGCGTAGTCGCCTCTAGGGGGGCCGAAGGCTACACCTTC,CASSVVASRGAEGYTF
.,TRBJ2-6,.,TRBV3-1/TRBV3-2,TGTGCCAGCAGCCTCATAGGAGGGAACGCTGGGGCCAACGTCCTGACTTTC,CASSLIGGNAGANVLTF
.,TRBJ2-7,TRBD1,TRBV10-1,TGCGCCAGCACGAGGGGACAGGGGTGCGAGCAGTACTTC,CASTRGQGCEQYF
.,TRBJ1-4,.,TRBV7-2,TGTGCCAGCAGCTTAGGAGGGTTGACTAATGAAAAACTGTTTTTT,CASSLGGLTNEKLFF
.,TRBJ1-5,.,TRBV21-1,TGTGCCAGCCGCGATCAGCCCCAGCATTTT,CASRDQPQHF
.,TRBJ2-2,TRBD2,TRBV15,TGTGCCACCAGCCGGGGGGGCTTAGCCGGGGAGCTGTTTTTT,CATSRGGLAGELFF
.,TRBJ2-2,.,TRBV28,TGTGCCAGCAGTTTACGTACAGGGTGGATCAGGGAGCTGTTTTTT,CASSLRTGWIRELFF
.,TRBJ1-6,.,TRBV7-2,TGTGCCAGCAGCCGCGGACAGCCGAATTCACCCCTCCACTTT,CASSRGQPNSPLHF
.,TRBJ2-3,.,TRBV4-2,TGTGCCAGCAGCCCGCAGGCCTCTCTATTCACAGATACGCAGTATTTT,CASSPQASLFTDTQYF
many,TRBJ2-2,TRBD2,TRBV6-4,TGTGCCAGCAGTGCCGGGACTAGCGATGCCGGGGAGCTGTTTTTT,CASSAGTSDAGELFF
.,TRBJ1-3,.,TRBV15,TGTGCCACCAGAGGGAGCTCTGGAAACACCATATATTTT,CATRGSSGNTIYF